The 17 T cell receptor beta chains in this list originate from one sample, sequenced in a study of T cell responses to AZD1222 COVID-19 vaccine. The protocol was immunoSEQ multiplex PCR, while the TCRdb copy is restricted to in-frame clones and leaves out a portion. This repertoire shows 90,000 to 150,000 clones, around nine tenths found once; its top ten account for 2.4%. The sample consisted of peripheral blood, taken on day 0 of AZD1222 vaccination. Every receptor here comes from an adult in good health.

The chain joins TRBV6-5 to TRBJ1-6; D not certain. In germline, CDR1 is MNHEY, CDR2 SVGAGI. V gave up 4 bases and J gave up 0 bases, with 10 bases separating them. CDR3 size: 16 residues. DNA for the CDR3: TGTGCCAGCAGTTCCGATCAGAGCTCCTATAATTCACCCCTCCACTTT. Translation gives CASSSDQSSYNSPLHF.

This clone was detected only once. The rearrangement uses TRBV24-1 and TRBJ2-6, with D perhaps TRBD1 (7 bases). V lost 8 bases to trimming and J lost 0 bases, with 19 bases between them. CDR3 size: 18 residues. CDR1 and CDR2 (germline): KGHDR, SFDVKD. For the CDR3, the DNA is TGTGCCACCACAGGGGGGCCAGGGGCAAGCTCTGGGGCCAACGTCCTGACTTTC. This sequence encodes CATTGGPGASSGANVLTF.

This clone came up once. The CDR3 sequence is CASSADGNYGYTF. The CDR3 DNA reads as TGCGCCAGCAGCGCGGACGGTAACTATGGCTACACCTTC. J is TRBJ1-2 and V is TRBV5-1; no firm D call. V was cut by 4 bases and J by 1 base, with 8 bases left in between. The CDR3 has 13 residues. Germline V lookup: CDR1 SGHRS, CDR2 YFSETQ.

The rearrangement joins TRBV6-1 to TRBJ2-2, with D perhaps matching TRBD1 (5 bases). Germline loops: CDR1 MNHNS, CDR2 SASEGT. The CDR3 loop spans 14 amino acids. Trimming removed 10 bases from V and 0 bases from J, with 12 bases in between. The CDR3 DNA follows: TGTGCCACCAATAGGGGTTCGAACACCGGGGAGCTGTTTTTT. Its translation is CATNRGSNTGELFF.

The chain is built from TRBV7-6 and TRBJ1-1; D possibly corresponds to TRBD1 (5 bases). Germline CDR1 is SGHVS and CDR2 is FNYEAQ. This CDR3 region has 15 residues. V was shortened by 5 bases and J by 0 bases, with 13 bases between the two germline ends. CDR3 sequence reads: CASSPELRVNTEAFF. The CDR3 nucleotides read TGTGCCAGCAGCCCCGAGCTCAGGGTGAACACTGAAGCTTTCTTT.

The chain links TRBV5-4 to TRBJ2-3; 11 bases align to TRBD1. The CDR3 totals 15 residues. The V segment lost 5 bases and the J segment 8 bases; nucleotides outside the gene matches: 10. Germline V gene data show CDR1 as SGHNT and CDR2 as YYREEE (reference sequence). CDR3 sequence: CASSTGDRGVPTQYF. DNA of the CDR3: TGTGCCAGCAGTACTGGGGACAGGGGGGTCCCTACGCAGTATTTT.

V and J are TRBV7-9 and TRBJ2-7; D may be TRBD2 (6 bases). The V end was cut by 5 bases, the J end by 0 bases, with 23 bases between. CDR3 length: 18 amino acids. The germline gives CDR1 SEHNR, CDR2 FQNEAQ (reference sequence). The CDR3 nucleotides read TGTGCCAGCAGCACGACGAGAACGGGACTTCTAACCTCCTACGAGCAGTACTTC. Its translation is CASSTTRTGLLTSYEQYF.

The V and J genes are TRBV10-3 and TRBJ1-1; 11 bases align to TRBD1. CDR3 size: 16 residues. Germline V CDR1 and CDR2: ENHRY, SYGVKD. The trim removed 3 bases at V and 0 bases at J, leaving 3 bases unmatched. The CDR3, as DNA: TGTGCCATCAGTGATGGACAGGGGGCAGTGAACACTGAAGCTTTCTTT. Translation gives CAISDGQGAVNTEAFF.

In DNA, the CDR3 is TGTGCCTGGACCGGGACAGGGGGAAGCAATTCACCCCTCCACTTT. Its translation: CAWTGTGGSNSPLHF. The V call is TRBV30, the J call TRBJ1-6; 11 nucleotides agree with TRBD1. V shed 4 bases, J shed 7 bases, and the junction held 6 bases outside the gene matches. In germline, CDR1 is GTSNPN, CDR2 SVGIG (reference sequence). The CDR3 sequence is 15 residues long.

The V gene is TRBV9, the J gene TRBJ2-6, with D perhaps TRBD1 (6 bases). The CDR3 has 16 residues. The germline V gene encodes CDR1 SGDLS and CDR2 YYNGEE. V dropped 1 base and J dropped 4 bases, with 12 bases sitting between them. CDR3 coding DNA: TGTGCCAGCAGCGTACAACAGGGCCCCGGGGCCAACGTCCTGACTTTC. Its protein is CASSVQQGPGANVLTF.

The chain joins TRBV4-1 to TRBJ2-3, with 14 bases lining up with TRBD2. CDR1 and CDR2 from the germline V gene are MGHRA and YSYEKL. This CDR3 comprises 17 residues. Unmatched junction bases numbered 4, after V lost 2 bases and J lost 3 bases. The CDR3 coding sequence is TGCGCCAGCAGCCAAAGGACTAGCGGGAGGTCAACAGATACGCAGTATTTT. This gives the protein CASSQRTSGRSTDTQYF.

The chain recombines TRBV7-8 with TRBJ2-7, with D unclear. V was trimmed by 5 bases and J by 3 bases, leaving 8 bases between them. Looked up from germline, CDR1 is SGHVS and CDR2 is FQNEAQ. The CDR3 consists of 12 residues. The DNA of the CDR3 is TGTGCCAGCAGCCCGTCTGTCTACGAGCAGTACTTC. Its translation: CASSPSVYEQYF.

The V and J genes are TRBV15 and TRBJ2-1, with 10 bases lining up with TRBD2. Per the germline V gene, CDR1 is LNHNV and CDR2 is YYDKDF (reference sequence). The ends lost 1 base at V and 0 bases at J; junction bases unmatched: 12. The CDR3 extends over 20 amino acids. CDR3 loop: CATSRVPGLAYSSSYNEQFF. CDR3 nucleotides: TGTGCCACCAGCAGAGTTCCGGGACTAGCGTACTCAAGCTCCTACAATGAGCAGTTCTTC.

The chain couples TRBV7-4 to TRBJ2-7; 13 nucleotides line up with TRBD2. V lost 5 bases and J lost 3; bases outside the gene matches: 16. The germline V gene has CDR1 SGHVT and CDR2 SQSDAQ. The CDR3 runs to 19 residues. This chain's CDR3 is CASSTISLTSGRPLYEQYF. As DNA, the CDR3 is TGTGCCAGCAGCACTATATCCCTGACTAGCGGGAGGCCTCTCTACGAGCAGTACTTC.

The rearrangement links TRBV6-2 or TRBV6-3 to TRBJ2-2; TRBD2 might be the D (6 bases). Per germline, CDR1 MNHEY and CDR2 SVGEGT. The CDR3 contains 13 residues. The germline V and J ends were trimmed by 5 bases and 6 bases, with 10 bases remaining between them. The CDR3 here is CASSRLVPGELFF. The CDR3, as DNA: TGTGCCAGCAGTAGACTAGTCCCCGGGGAGCTGTTTTTT.

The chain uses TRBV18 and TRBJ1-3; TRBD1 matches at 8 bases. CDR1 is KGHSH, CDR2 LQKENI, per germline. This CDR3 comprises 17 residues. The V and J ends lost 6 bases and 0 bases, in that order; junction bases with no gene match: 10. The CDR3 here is CASSTLGQASSGNTIYF. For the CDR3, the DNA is TGTGCCAGCTCCACCTTGGGACAGGCAAGCTCTGGAAACACCATATATTTT. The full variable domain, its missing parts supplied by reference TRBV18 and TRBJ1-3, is NAGVMQNPRHLVRRRGQEARLRCSPMKGHSHVYWYRQLPEEGLKFMVYLQKENIIDESGMPKERFSAEFPKEGPSILRIQQVVRGDSAAYFCASSTLGQASSGNTIYFGEGSWLTVV.

The CDR3 bases are TGCGCCAGCAGCCCCACGGCCCAGGGTTTGGGGCCCTCCTACGAGCAGTACTTC. It translates to CASSPTAQGLGPSYEQYF. J is TRBJ2-7 and V is TRBV5-1, with a possible D match to TRBD1 (5 bases). Germline V gene data show CDR1 as SGHRS and CDR2 as YFSETQ. Deletions cut 4 bases from V and 0 bases from J, with 23 bases between. The CDR3 sequence is 18 residues long.